A selection of T cell receptor beta chains follows, all from one sample in a study of blood T cells in healthy people across ages. Using its own MiXCR run on the 5' RACE reads, TCRdb lists one record per CDR3 protein. This sample has 1 million to 1.2 million distinct CDR3 sequences, with 35% to 40% found just once. The material sequenced was blood. Source of these receptors: a man in his late teens or twenties in good health. The CDR3 runs from the conserved cysteine through the conserved F or W. Fields, in order: J gene, clone size, D gene, V gene, CDR3 DNA, CDR3 protein. A D gene is named only where the DNA matches it firmly. Size is omitted from some rows. Given values are once, few, many or a class for expanded clones.

j_call: TRBJ2-2; clone_size: NA; d_call: NA; v_call: TRBV6-1; cdr3_nt: TGTGCCAGCATCACGCGGGGTACCGGGGAGCTGTTTTTT; cdr3_aa: CASITRGTGELFF
j_call: TRBJ2-5; clone_size: NA; d_call: NA; v_call: TRBV25-1; cdr3_nt: TGTACCAGCAGTGAATCCGGACACGATGAGACCCAGTACTTC; cdr3_aa: CTSSESGHDETQYF
j_call: TRBJ2-3; clone_size: few; d_call: TRBD2; v_call: TRBV10-3; cdr3_nt: TGTGCCATCAGTGAGTCAATGCGGGGGGCCAACACAGATACGCAGTATTTT; cdr3_aa: CAISESMRGANTDTQYF
j_call: TRBJ1-5; clone_size: few; d_call: NA; v_call: TRBV12-3/TRBV12-4; cdr3_nt: TGTGCCAGCAGTTTAACGGGCAGGAGAAATCAGCCCCAGCATTTT; cdr3_aa: CASSLTGRRNQPQHF
j_call: TRBJ1-4; clone_size: many; d_call: NA; v_call: TRBV12-3/TRBV12-4; cdr3_nt: TGTGCCAGCAGTCCATCAAATGAAAAACTGTTTTTT; cdr3_aa: CASSPSNEKLFF
j_call: TRBJ1-3; clone_size: NA; d_call: NA; v_call: TRBV12-3/TRBV12-4; cdr3_nt: TGTGCCAGCAGTTTAGCTCCTAGGGACACCATATATTTT; cdr3_aa: CASSLAPRDTIYF
j_call: TRBJ2-5; clone_size: NA; d_call: NA; v_call: TRBV20-1; cdr3_nt: TGCAGCGTTCGGGGAGGAGCCGACAAGGGTATGGAGACCCAGTACTTC; cdr3_aa: CSVRGGADKGMETQYF
j_call: TRBJ2-3; clone_size: NA; d_call: NA; v_call: TRBV20-1; cdr3_nt: TGCAGTGCTAGAGATCCCACAGGTGAAACCACAGATACGCAGTATTTT; cdr3_aa: CSARDPTGETTDTQYF
j_call: TRBJ1-2; clone_size: NA; d_call: NA; v_call: TRBV6-6; cdr3_nt: TGTGCCAGCAGTTACCAGGGATCTTTAAATGGCTACACCTTC; cdr3_aa: CASSYQGSLNGYTF
j_call: TRBJ1-1; clone_size: NA; d_call: NA; v_call: TRBV5-1; cdr3_nt: TGCGCCAGCAGCCCGCCCCGACAGAACACTGAAGCTTTCTTT; cdr3_aa: CASSPPRQNTEAFF
j_call: TRBJ2-1; clone_size: many; d_call: NA; v_call: TRBV28; cdr3_nt: TGTGCCAGCAGGGCGATTGGAGGCGATGAGCAGTTCTTC; cdr3_aa: CASRAIGGDEQFF
j_call: TRBJ2-1; clone_size: few; d_call: TRBD1; v_call: TRBV6-2/TRBV6-3; cdr3_nt: TGTGCCAGCAGTCCACTCCTCGGGACAGGGTACAATGAGCAGTTCTTC; cdr3_aa: CASSPLLGTGYNEQFF
j_call: TRBJ1-1; clone_size: NA; d_call: NA; v_call: TRBV20-1; cdr3_nt: TGCAGTGCCCCCCAAAATAGACTTCTCGTGGCTGAAGCTTTCTTT; cdr3_aa: CSAPQNRLLVAEAFF
j_call: TRBJ2-2; clone_size: few; d_call: NA; v_call: TRBV12-3/TRBV12-4; cdr3_nt: TGTGCCAGCAGTTTCGGCGGAGGGATGGACACCGGGGAGCTGTTTTTT; cdr3_aa: CASSFGGGMDTGELFF
j_call: TRBJ2-3; clone_size: NA; d_call: NA; v_call: TRBV19; cdr3_nt: TGTGCCAGTATGCCCGGGGTCTACCGCACAGATACGCAGTATTTT; cdr3_aa: CASMPGVYRTDTQYF
j_call: TRBJ1-1; clone_size: NA; d_call: TRBD1; v_call: TRBV7-2; cdr3_nt: TGTGCCAGCAGCTTGGGCCCGACAGGGGTATCGGCCACTGAAGCTTTCTTT; cdr3_aa: CASSLGPTGVSATEAFF
j_call: TRBJ2-1; clone_size: few; d_call: TRBD1; v_call: TRBV7-8; cdr3_nt: TGTGCCAGCAGCTCCCCCACAGGGGGGAGCTCCTACAATGAGCAGTTCTTC; cdr3_aa: CASSSPTGGSSYNEQFF
j_call: TRBJ2-3; clone_size: NA; d_call: NA; v_call: TRBV11-2; cdr3_nt: TGTGCCAGCAGCTTAGAGGCAGGGTGGGGGACAGATACGCAGTATTTT; cdr3_aa: CASSLEAGWGTDTQYF
j_call: TRBJ2-7; clone_size: few; d_call: NA; v_call: TRBV27; cdr3_nt: TGTGCCAGCAAGGGGATAGAGTACAATGAGCAGTACTTC; cdr3_aa: CASKGIEYNEQYF
j_call: TRBJ1-1; clone_size: many; d_call: NA; v_call: TRBV20-1; cdr3_nt: TGCAGTGCTAGTGCCCTATTTGAGTTGAACACTGAAGCTTTCTTT; cdr3_aa: CSASALFELNTEAFF
j_call: TRBJ2-3; clone_size: few; d_call: NA; v_call: TRBV4-1; cdr3_nt: TGCGCCAGCAGCCAAGAAGTCGGCACAGATACGCAGTATTTT; cdr3_aa: CASSQEVGTDTQYF
j_call: TRBJ2-2; clone_size: few; d_call: NA; v_call: TRBV4-3; cdr3_nt: TGCGCCAGCAGCCAAGTTACAGGTCACCCCGGGGAGCTGTTTTTT; cdr3_aa: CASSQVTGHPGELFF
j_call: TRBJ1-2; clone_size: NA; d_call: NA; v_call: TRBV10-3; cdr3_nt: TGTGCCTCCCTCGGGACGGGTTTTGACGGCTACACCTTC; cdr3_aa: CASLGTGFDGYTF
j_call: TRBJ1-1; clone_size: NA; d_call: TRBD1; v_call: TRBV12-3/TRBV12-4; cdr3_nt: TGTGCCAGCACCCTCGAGAGACAGGGGGGCACTGAAGCTTTCTTT; cdr3_aa: CASTLERQGGTEAFF
j_call: TRBJ2-3; clone_size: many; d_call: NA; v_call: TRBV10-3; cdr3_nt: TGTGCCATCAGTGAGACTGAGATAGATACGCAGTATTTT; cdr3_aa: CAISETEIDTQYF
j_call: TRBJ1-2; clone_size: few; d_call: NA; v_call: TRBV12-3/TRBV12-4; cdr3_nt: TGTGCCAGCAGTTCCAGGGGCGGCTACACCTTC; cdr3_aa: CASSSRGGYTF
j_call: TRBJ1-2; clone_size: NA; d_call: NA; v_call: TRBV12-3/TRBV12-4; cdr3_nt: TGTGCCAGCACCGAGAGGGACCGAGACTGCGGCTACACCTTC; cdr3_aa: CASTERDRDCGYTF
j_call: TRBJ2-5; clone_size: NA; d_call: NA; v_call: TRBV6-2/TRBV6-3; cdr3_nt: TGTGCCAGCAGTGACGTTGCGACAGAGACCCAGTACTTC; cdr3_aa: CASSDVATETQYF
j_call: TRBJ2-6; clone_size: NA; d_call: NA; v_call: TRBV3-1; cdr3_nt: TGTGCCAGCAGCCACCCGAGACAGGCTGGGGCCAACGTCCTGACTTTC; cdr3_aa: CASSHPRQAGANVLTF
j_call: TRBJ2-2; clone_size: NA; d_call: NA; v_call: TRBV20-1; cdr3_nt: TGCAGTGCTAGACGTACGGAGGCCGGGGAGCTGTTTTTT; cdr3_aa: CSARRTEAGELFF
j_call: TRBJ2-5; clone_size: NA; d_call: NA; v_call: TRBV7-9; cdr3_nt: TGTGCCAGCATCAACGGAGGGGGCGAAGAGACCCAGTACTTC; cdr3_aa: CASINGGGEETQYF
j_call: TRBJ2-1; clone_size: NA; d_call: NA; v_call: TRBV24-1; cdr3_nt: TGTGCCACCAGTGGATTCAATGAGCAGTTCTTC; cdr3_aa: CATSGFNEQFF
j_call: TRBJ1-2; clone_size: NA; d_call: NA; v_call: TRBV27; cdr3_nt: TGTGCCAGCAGTTCGCCAAAAACGGGCTATGGCTACACCTTC; cdr3_aa: CASSSPKTGYGYTF
j_call: TRBJ1-2; clone_size: NA; d_call: NA; v_call: TRBV20-1; cdr3_nt: TGCAGTGCTAGAGATGGGGCAGGGAAGGCGTATGGCTACACCTTC; cdr3_aa: CSARDGAGKAYGYTF